This TCR beta chain stems from a study of OX40 agonist ivuxolimab in advanced cancers. Study-level background: Cancers in dose escalation were hepatocellular, melanoma, renal cell and head and neck.

Profiling relied on immunoSEQ multiplex PCR, and the TCRdb table lists in-frame clones only, not all of them. This table has around 20,000 clones, about three quarters appearing once. Study-wide points: At 0.1 to 3.0 mg/kg and by week 6, clonal expansion occurred in CD4+ and CD8+ blood T cells.

Concerning this clone: Antigen specificity is unknown.

The germline CDR1 and CDR2 sequences are MNHEY and SMNVEV (reference sequence). V shed 3 bases and J shed 3 bases, with 11 bases lying between them. This CDR3 spans 15 amino acids. The chain carries TRBV27 and TRBJ1-4, with D hard to call. Sequenced material: CD4+ or CD8+ T cells sorted from blood, taken in a trial of the OX40 agonist ivuxolimab. The sequence came from an adult with an advanced solid tumor such as melanoma, head and neck, liver or kidney cancer. In DNA, the CDR3 is TGTGCCAGCAGTTTCCTCGTTGGGCCTAATGAAAAACTGTTTTTT. Translation: CASSFLVGPNEKLFF.